This record concerns one TCR beta chain sequence. What it recognizes is unknown. Generated by immunoSEQ multiplex PCR, the TCRdb table keeps only in-frame clones and is missing some. The profile shows about 150,000 clones, about 87% of them singletons. The data are from a study of T cell responses to AZD1222 COVID-19 vaccine. The length of the CDR3 is 15 residues. Germline-derived CDR1 and CDR2 are SGHKS and YYEKEE (reference sequence). J gave up 3 bases and V 1 base, and 4 bases lay outside the gene matches. General study points: Targeting of unmutated variant regions was reportedly seen in nearly half of spike-specific TCRs. White British ancestry dominated among donors, who included more females, and clonal diversity was possibly underestimated. Without day 14 samples, only post-peak T cell repertoires were studied.

The sequence came from an adult who received the AZD1222 COVID-19 vaccine. The input for sequencing was peripheral blood, taken 28 days after the second AZD1222 dose. This rearrangement joins TRBV5-5 to TRBJ2-1; 7 positions agree with TRBD2. CDR3 in amino acids: CASSLWWGGYNEQFF. Written as DNA, the CDR3 is TGTGCCAGCAGCTTGTGGTGGGGGGGCTACAATGAGCAGTTCTTC.